The T cell receptor (beta chain) described here comes from a study of blood T cell repertoires in COVID-19. Looking at the study overall: PBMCs, B-cell-depleted T cells, or T cells were the source of the cDNA or gDNA that made up the material.

This clone has more than one count but fewer than ten. CDR3 length equals 12 residues. Germline CDR1 reads SGHAT; CDR2 reads FQNNGV. V was clipped by 5 bases and J by 2 bases, with 7 bases between them. Per the original data handling: It was from reference gene primer amplification that nucleated cell counts were estimated. The data were produced by immunoSEQ multiplex PCR, yet TCRdb's version contains in-frame clones alone and is incomplete. V and J calls and clone size are those listed in that table; D and trimming were worked out from the DNA. Of 250,000 or so clones listed, under 90% are singletons.

The rearrangement joins TRBV11-2 to TRBJ2-7; D is uncertain. The sequenced sample consisted of peripheral blood. This TCR derives from a woman aged 35 to 49 who had recovered from COVID-19. CDR3: CASSRITYEQYF. The CDR3 region has the DNA TGTGCCAGCAGCCGTATTACCTACGAGCAGTACTTC.